Below, one TCR beta chain is given with its context. The antigen is undetermined. The data were taken from a study of beta chain features in type 1 diabetes. Study-wide points: Type 1 diabetes patients had moderately but significantly shorter TCRB CDR3s in all four CD4+ subsets.

Isolated RNA was reverse transcribed in full, so expressed TCRB transcripts were sequenced. Clones were read by immunoSEQ multiplex PCR, and TCRdb kept only the in-frame ones, dropping some. The table has roughly 50,000 clones, less than 55% seen once. Sequencing input: Tregs from blood. The TCR comes from a man younger than 45 with type 1 diabetes.

The CDR3 coding sequence is TGCGCCAGCAGCGCCTCGACAGGGGATGGCTACACCTTC. This gives the protein CASSASTGDGYTF. The chain employs TRBV5-1 and TRBJ1-2; 8 nucleotides align to TRBD1. The V and J ends lost 4 bases and 6 bases, in that order; junction bases with no gene match: 5. CDR1 and CDR2 from the germline V gene are SGHRS and YFSETQ. The CDR3 has 13 amino acids.